This TCR beta chain came from a study of Ad26.COV2.S vaccination and SARS-CoV-2 variants. Study as a whole: The donor belonged to the COV1001 Ad26.COV2.S trial arm. Intramuscularly, Ad26.COV2.S was given either once or twice, 56 days apart.

The treatment: about 20 received Ad26.COV2.S at low or high dose, single or two shots; five or six received placebo; per-sample allocation not given. Sampling happened 63 days after the first vaccine or placebo injection. With regard to this clone: Its antigen is unidentified.

Sequencing was performed with immunoSEQ multiplex PCR; in TCRdb, only in-frame clones are kept and a portion is missing. The data hold about 250,000 clones, with roughly 87% observed a single time. Germline-derived CDR1 and CDR2 are LNHDA and SQIVND (reference sequence). Trimming took 4 bases from V and 1 from J, leaving 16 bases between them. The CDR3 spans 16 residues. Study-wide results and caveats: Researchers reported similar non-spike TCR breadth in vaccine and placebo recipients. Vaccinees showed greater spike-specific TCR breadth than placebo recipients.

The J gene is TRBJ1-2, the V gene TRBV19; a possible D gene is TRBD1 (5 bases). The material was peripheral blood, obtained in a trial of Ad26.COV2.S vaccine versus placebo. The receptor was derived from a person aged 18-65 years who received the Ad26.COV2.S COVID-19 vaccine or a placebo. CDR3 bases: TGTGCCAGTAGTAAAGGCGACAGCAAACTTAACTATGGCTACACCTTC. This codes for CASSKGDSKLNYGYTF.